The source of this T cell receptor beta chain is a study of control samples from healthy donors and cancer patients. Libraries were prepared by immunoSEQ multiplex PCR; TCRdb keeps only in-frame clonotypes and omits some of them. The data show tens of thousands of clones, with roughly 90% seen just once and around a tenth held by the top ten. V lost 4 bases, J lost 0 bases, and 7 bases lay in between. Per germline, CDR1 GTSNPN and CDR2 SVGIG (reference sequence). The CDR3 runs to 14 residues. This rearrangement joins TRBV30 to TRBJ2-6; no clear D. The receptor was isolated from a woman aged 45-60 years with colorectal cancer. Sequencing used PBMCs. The CDR3 DNA follows: TGTGCCTGGACTGCCGTCTCTGGGGCCAACGTCCTGACTTTC. Encoded protein: CAWTAVSGANVLTF.